The clone carrying this T cell receptor beta chain showed up just once. V gave up 4 bases and J gave up 4 bases, with 10 bases separating them. The CDR3 is 13 residues long. The V gene's germline CDR1 is MDHEN and CDR2 SYDVKM. This entry belongs to a study of blood T cell repertoires in COVID-19. Turning to the study itself: PBMCs, B-cell-depleted T cells, or T cells provided the cDNA or gDNA that made up the material.

Repertoires were generated with immunoSEQ multiplex PCR, while TCRdb's copy carries only in-frame clones and drops some. The repertoire has more than 250,000 clones, 87% of them found once; the top ten carry 4.5% to 7%. Cohorts were determined from participant-reported clinical history. The sequenced sample was PBMCs or T cells enriched from blood (not recorded which). This chain uses TRBV28 with TRBJ1-1, with D perhaps TRBD1 (5 bases). The receptor comes from a woman in her twenties or thirties who had recovered from COVID-19. The CDR3, as DNA: TGTGCCAGCAGTTCCGGGGGGGGCACTGAAGCTTTCTTT. Amino acid sequence: CASSSGGGTEAFF.